A single sample gave rise to the 8 T cell receptor beta chains below, sequenced in a study of Graves' ophthalmopathy and Graves' hyperthyroidism. TCR beta CDR3 amplification used RNA transcripts. An opening RT-PCR round employed HTBI primers and preceded a second-round multiplex PCR. TCRdb analysed the multiplex PCR reads with MiXCR anew, one entry per CDR3 protein. The data show about 420,000 distinct CDR3 sequences, roughly 21% seen once. The sample taken for sequencing was peripheral blood. The source is a woman between 18 and 29 years old with stable Graves' hyperthyroidism.

The rearrangement uses TRBV12-3 or TRBV12-4 and TRBJ1-3, with 9 bases aligning to TRBD1. CDR3 size: 15 residues. The ends lost 2 bases at V and 5 bases at J; junction bases unmatched: 4. CDR3 DNA: TGTGCCAGCAGTTTATTGGGACAGGGAAGAAACACCATATATTTT. It translates to CASSLLGQGRNTIYF.

This chain links TRBV12-3 or TRBV12-4 with TRBJ1-3; the D is unclear. The length of the CDR3 is 15 residues. V lost 7 bases and J lost 0, with 13 bases in between. The CDR3 nucleotides are TGTGCCAGCACCCTTGCGAGTTTCTCTGGAAACACCATATATTTT. Its protein is CASTLASFSGNTIYF.

This clonotype was counted at least ten times. This rearrangement joins TRBV12-3 or TRBV12-4 to TRBJ1-2; TRBD1 might be the D (5 bases). Trimming stripped 6 bases from V and 4 bases from J, with 21 bases between. The CDR3 has 16 amino acids. Here the CDR3 DNA reads TGTGCCAGCAGCACTCAGTTAGGTCTCGGGGGCTATGGCTACACCTTC. Translated, it gives CASSTQLGLGGYGYTF.

This clonotype was seen at least ten times. The V call is TRBV6-1, the J call TRBJ2-5; D is perhaps TRBD2 (5 bases). V lost 3 bases, J lost 5 bases, and 19 bases lay in between. CDR3 length equals 16 residues. Germline lookup yields CDR1 MNHNS and CDR2 SASEGT. The CDR3: CASSEHSGKGWETQYF. The CDR3 DNA sequence: TGTGCCAGCAGTGAGCACTCGGGGAAAGGGTGGGAGACCCAGTACTTC.

This clonotype appeared many times. This sequence joins TRBV29-1 and TRBJ2-5; 15 nucleotides match TRBD2. This CDR3 contains 17 residues. Germline V lookup: CDR1 SQVTM, CDR2 ANQGSEA. Unmatched junction bases numbered 7, after V lost 1 base and J lost 4 bases. The CDR3 bases are TGCAGCGTTGAAGGGACTAGCGGGAGGGCCTCCCCAGAGACCCAGTACTTC. It translates to CSVEGTSGRASPETQYF.

In its sample, this clonotype was seen a few times. J is TRBJ1-1 and V is TRBV7-9, with no clear D. The V and J ends lost 8 bases and 3 bases respectively, with 19 bases between them. The CDR3 has 15 residues. Germline lookup yields CDR1 SEHNR and CDR2 FQNEAQ (reference sequence). As DNA, the CDR3 is TGTGCCAGCCGACCGGGAGTCGGATTGGACACTGAAGCTTTCTTT. Encoded protein: CASRPGVGLDTEAFF.

This clonotype came up many times. The J gene is TRBJ1-1, the V gene TRBV5-5; 11 positions agree with TRBD1. With 3 bases clipped from V and 7 bases from J, the junction kept 8 bases outside the gene matches. The germline gives CDR1 SGHKS, CDR2 YYEKEE (reference sequence). This CDR3 has 15 residues. CDR3 DNA: TGTGCCAGCAGCTGGGGGACAGGGGGGCGCGGTGAAGCTTTCTTT. Translated: CASSWGTGGRGEAFF.

This clonotype came up many times. J is TRBJ2-7 and V is TRBV29-1; 11 bases map to TRBD1. The CDR3 runs to 15 residues. Trimming took 2 bases from V and 3 from J; bases not matched to a gene: 6. The V gene's germline CDR1 is SQVTM and CDR2 ANQGSEA. The CDR3 region is CSVERSGTGGYEQYF. In DNA form, the CDR3 reads TGCAGCGTTGAAAGGTCTGGGACAGGGGGCTACGAGCAGTACTTC.